This paragraph covers one TCR beta chain sequence. Trimming removed 0 bases from V and 2 bases from J, with 19 bases in between. This CDR3 has 18 residues. Germline CDR1 and CDR2: LGHNA and YSLEER. The sample is drawn from a study of CD8 T cells in Susac syndrome. Study in general: Among the Susac syndrome patients who underwent sequencing, about 6 had clinically active disease, while fewer than ten of them were in remission.

Reverse transcription of about 0.45 to 1 ug RNA used random hexamers. An immunoSEQ multiplex PCR amplified TCR beta CDR3 over 54 Vbeta and 13 Jbeta. One entry per CDR3 protein, called by TCRdb with MiXCR from the immunoSEQ multiplex PCR reads. The table shows about 170,000 distinct CDR3 sequences, with about 96% occurring only once. The CD8+ and CD4+ T cells were isolated magnetically using a negative isolation approach, whereas the TEMRA cells were enriched by FACS. The material sequenced was CD4+ T cells from PBMCs. The chain employs TRBV4-3 and TRBJ1-2; no clear D. The sequence was obtained from a human donor with Susac syndrome. The CDR3 is CASSQDSAVDGYNYGYTF. Written as DNA, the CDR3 is TGCGCCAGCAGCCAAGATTCAGCCGTGGACGGGTACAACTATGGCTACACCTTC.